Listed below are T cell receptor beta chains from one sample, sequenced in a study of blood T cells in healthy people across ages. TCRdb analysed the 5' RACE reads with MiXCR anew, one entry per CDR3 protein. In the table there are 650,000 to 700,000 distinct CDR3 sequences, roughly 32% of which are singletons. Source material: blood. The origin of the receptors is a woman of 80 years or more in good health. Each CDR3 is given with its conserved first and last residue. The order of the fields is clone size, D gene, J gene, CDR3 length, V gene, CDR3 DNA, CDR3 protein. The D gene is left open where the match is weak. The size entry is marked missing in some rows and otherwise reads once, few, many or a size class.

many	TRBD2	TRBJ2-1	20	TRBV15	TGTGCCACCAGCAGAGAGTCTGGTAAGGTCGGCGGGGGGGCTGTCAATGAGCAGTTCTTC	CATSRESGKVGGGAVNEQFF
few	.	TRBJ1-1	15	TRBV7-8	TGTGCCAGCAGCCCGCTTGGGGGCCTATACACTGAAGCTTTCTTT	CASSPLGGLYTEAFF
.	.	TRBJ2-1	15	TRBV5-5	TGTGCCAGCAGCCCGTCCGAGACTAGTTCCCGTGAGCAGTTCTTC	CASSPSETSSREQFF
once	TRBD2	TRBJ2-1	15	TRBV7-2	TGTGCCAGCAGCCAGCGGGGGGGCCGGTTCTCTGAGCAGTTCTTC	CASSQRGGRFSEQFF
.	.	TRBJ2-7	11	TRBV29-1	TGCAGCGTAGACAGTTCTTACGAGCAGTACTTC	CSVDSSYEQYF
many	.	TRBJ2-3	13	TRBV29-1	TGCAGCGTTGGGTCCGGGGGAGGCTATACGCAGTATTTT	CSVGSGGGYTQYF
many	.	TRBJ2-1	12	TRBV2	TGTGCCAGCAGTCGGACTACTTATGAGCAGTTCTTC	CASSRTTYEQFF
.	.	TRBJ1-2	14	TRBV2	TGTGCCAGCAGTGAAGCGGGCAGTAACTATGGCTACACCTTC	CASSEAGSNYGYTF
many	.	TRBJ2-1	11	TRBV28	TGTGCCAGCGAGAGGGGCGGCGAGCAGTTCTTC	CASERGGEQFF
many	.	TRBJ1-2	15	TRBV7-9	TGTGCCAGCAGCTTAGCAGACCCACGGAACTATGGCTACACCTTC	CASSLADPRNYGYTF
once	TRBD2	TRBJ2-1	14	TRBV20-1	TGCAGTGCCCCTAAAGCGGGGGGGCCTCCGGAGCAGTTCTTC	CSAPKAGGPPEQFF
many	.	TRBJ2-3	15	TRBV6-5	TGTGCCAGCACCACAACCAACAAGATATCAGATACGCAGTATTTT	CASTTTNKISDTQYF
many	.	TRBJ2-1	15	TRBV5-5	TGTGCCAGCAGCTTGGATGGGAGATCCTACAATGAGCAGTTCTTC	CASSLDGRSYNEQFF